This T cell receptor (beta chain) was identified during a study of T cell repertoires in cytomegalovirus infection. Study at large: As its CMV epitopes, the study selected recently identified HLA-C-restricted and well-studied HLA-B-restricted targets. Through public TCR beta signatures, both CMV infection and matching HLA type were indicated. Study-level results: Cumulated frequencies of public TCR beta families served to identify carriers of CMV plus the relevant HLA.

The germline gives CDR1 LGHNA, CDR2 YSLEER. There are 17 residues in the CDR3. J was trimmed by 5 bases and V by 0 bases; bases with no gene match: 9. MiXCR, applied by TCRdb to the reads, yields one record per CDR3 protein. The data show hundreds of thousands of distinct CDR3 sequences, approximately 33% seen once. In the case of this clonotype: The antigen is undetermined.

Sequences were derived from cultured CD8+ T cells from PBMCs, sampled from culture after CMV antigen stimulation. The TCR comes from a human donor in good health (CMV status not recorded). Some clones in this sample may be carry-over from other donors' samples. The J gene is TRBJ2-5, the V gene TRBV4-3; 10 bases align to TRBD2. The CDR3 DNA reads as TGCGCCAGCAGCCAAGAAGGGCGTCTAGCGGGGGATGAGACCCAGTACTTC. Encoded protein: CASSQEGRLAGDETQYF.